Below, 24 T cell receptor beta chains from the same sample are listed, as sequenced in a study of cytomegalovirus exposure and HLA in healthy donors. Libraries were prepared by immunoSEQ multiplex PCR; TCRdb keeps only in-frame clonotypes and omits some of them. The sample consists of fewer than 400,000 clones, 70% to 90% of them appearing once. Sample: PBMCs. These receptors all stem from a man younger than 45 in good health and CMV-seronegative.

The chain combines TRBV6-5 with TRBJ1-4, with 7 bases identical to TRBD1. The V gene's germline CDR1 is MNHEY and CDR2 SVGAGI. This CDR3 is 16 amino acids long. V shed 0 bases and J 11 bases; nucleotides not matched to a gene: 12. The CDR3 region has the DNA TGTGCCAGCAGTTACTCGAACAGGGGAGAAATTATGAAACTGTTTTTT. Its protein product is CASSYSNRGEIMKLFF.

This chain joins TRBV11-2 and TRBJ1-5; D is possibly TRBD1 (6 bases). This CDR3 has 16 amino acids. From germline, CDR1 is SGHAT and CDR2 FQNNGV. The germline V and J ends were trimmed by 5 bases and 4 bases, with 18 bases remaining between them. The CDR3 nucleotides read TGTGCCAGCAGCGAGCCCGGGACACGGCCAAATCAGCCCCAGCATTTT. Translating it yields CASSEPGTRPNQPQHF.

The gene calls are TRBV7-6 and TRBJ2-6; 7 bases are shared with TRBD1. The junction had 2 bases not matched to a gene; V was cut back by 5 bases and J by 1 base. The CDR3 totals 15 residues. CDR1 and CDR2 (germline): SGHVS, FNYEAQ. CDR3 sequence: CASSNRGSGANVLTF. The CDR3, as DNA: TGTGCCAGCAGCAACAGGGGTTCTGGGGCCAACGTCCTGACTTTC.

The chain links TRBV6-1 to TRBJ2-1, with 7 bases matching TRBD2. This CDR3 spans 13 amino acids. The germline V gene encodes CDR1 MNHNS and CDR2 SASEGT. V lost 6 bases to trimming and J lost 13 bases; unmatched junction nucleotides: 12. The CDR3 is CASRFTSVSTQFF. CDR3 bases: TGTGCCAGCAGATTTACTAGCGTCTCTACTCAGTTCTTC.

V usage is TRBV5-1 and J usage is TRBJ2-1; TRBD2 matches at 11 bases. The CDR3 runs to 16 residues. Germline trimming cut 9 bases from V and 0 bases from J; bases unmatched to any gene: 8. The germline V gene has CDR1 SGHRS and CDR2 YFSETQ. CDR3 nucleotide sequence: TGCGCCACCATGGGGACTAGCGGCGGCTCCTACAATGAGCAGTTCTTC. Translation: CATMGTSGGSYNEQFF.

This chain uses TRBV9 with TRBJ1-5, with 7 bases aligning to TRBD1. With V trimmed by 4 bases and J by 7 bases, 11 bases remained unmatched. The CDR3 has 15 amino acids. The germline V gene encodes CDR1 SGDLS and CDR2 YYNGEE. DNA of the CDR3: TGTGCCAGCAGCCTACTGGGACAGAGGGGCCAGCCCCAGCATTTT. As protein: CASSLLGQRGQPQHF.

The count of this clone is one. The rearrangement links TRBV11-2 to TRBJ2-7; 8 bases are shared with TRBD1. The CDR3 spans 16 residues. Per the germline V gene, CDR1 is SGHAT and CDR2 is FQNNGV. The V and J ends lost 5 bases and 2 bases, in that order; junction bases with no gene match: 11. The CDR3: CASSPISGQGPYEQYF. CDR3 coding DNA: TGTGCCAGCAGCCCTATATCTGGACAGGGACCCTACGAGCAGTACTTC.

The J gene is TRBJ1-3, the V gene TRBV6-5; D not resolved. This CDR3 has 14 residues. The V end lost 7 bases, the J end lost 4 bases, and 14 bases lay between the germline ends. The germline gives CDR1 MNHEY, CDR2 SVGAGI. The CDR3 is CASKMEGSGNTIYF. Here the CDR3 DNA reads TGTGCCAGCAAAATGGAGGGATCCGGAAACACCATATATTTT.

CDR3 sequence reads: CASSIRGFQETQYF. CDR3 nucleotide sequence: TGTGCCAGCAGTATCAGGGGTTTCCAAGAGACCCAGTACTTC. The chain employs TRBV27 and TRBJ2-5; D perhaps matches TRBD1 (6 bases). CDR1 is MNHEY and CDR2 is SMNVEV in the germline V gene (reference sequence). The CDR3 totals 14 residues. V was clipped by 5 bases and J by 1 base, with 11 bases between them.

This chain uses TRBV5-4 with TRBJ1-6; D is undetermined. CDR1 and CDR2 (germline): SGHNT, YYREEE (reference sequence). Trimming removed 1 base at V and 8 bases at J, with 7 bases between. This CDR3 comprises 13 residues. The CDR3 DNA reads TGTGCCAGCAGCTTGCCCCCTGATTCACCCCTCCACTTT. Translated: CASSLPPDSPLHF.

In its sample, this clone was seen once. This chain joins TRBV4-1 and TRBJ2-7; D is possibly TRBD2 (6 bases). Looked up from germline, CDR1 is MGHRA and CDR2 is YSYEKL. The length of the CDR3 is 14 residues. Trimming left V 0 bases short and J 7 bases short, with 13 bases between. The CDR3 sequence is CASSQDGRLGEQYF. The CDR3 nucleotides are TGCGCCAGCAGCCAAGATGGCCGACTAGGAGAGCAGTACTTC.

The chain uses TRBV9 and TRBJ1-2, with 7 bases fitting TRBD1. The ends lost 4 bases at V and 8 bases at J; junction bases unmatched: 5. This CDR3 has 12 residues. The germline V gene has CDR1 SGDLS and CDR2 YYNGEE. CDR3 coding DNA: TGTGCCAGCAGCTTACGACAGGGAGGCTACACCTTC. Its protein product is CASSLRQGGYTF.

With regard to this clone: A junction end diverges from the germline sequence, so it may reflect a read error. The chain uses TRBV7-2 and TRBJ1-4; D unclear. The CDR3 extends over 14 amino acids. Germline loops: CDR1 SGHTA, CDR2 FQGNSA. As DNA, the CDR3 is TGTGCCAGCAGCATAGCCCTCCGGAATGAAAAACTGTTTTTT. Amino acids: CASSIALRNEKLFF.

This chain's CDR3 is CASSPWTGDNEQFF. The CDR3 region has the DNA TGTGCCAGCAGCCCGTGGACTGGAGACAATGAGCAGTTCTTC. This chain connects TRBV9 to TRBJ2-1; D is possibly TRBD2 (5 bases). CDR1 is SGDLS, CDR2 YYNGEE, per germline. The V end lost 4 bases, the J end lost 5 bases, and 13 bases lay between the germline ends. The CDR3 extends over 14 amino acids.

This chain connects TRBV19 to TRBJ2-7, with 7 bases matching TRBD2. CDR1 is LNHDA and CDR2 is SQIVND in the germline V gene (reference sequence). Trimming at V came to 0 bases and at J to 3 bases, leaving 5 bases not matched to a gene. This CDR3 is 15 amino acids long. CDR3 sequence reads: CASSIEDGGFYEQYF. The CDR3, as DNA: TGTGCCAGTAGTATAGAGGACGGGGGGTTCTACGAGCAGTACTTC.

The V and J genes are TRBV7-8 and TRBJ2-7; 7 bases match TRBD1. Germline V gives CDR1 SGHVS, CDR2 FQNEAQ. J lost 2 bases, V lost 5 bases, and 3 bases had no gene match. The CDR3 consists of 13 residues. The DNA of the CDR3 is TGTGCCAGCAGCATCGACAGGGCCTACGAGCAGTACTTC. This codes for CASSIDRAYEQYF.

This rearrangement joins TRBV5-6 to TRBJ2-7; 8 bases fit TRBD1. Unmatched junction bases numbered 20, after V lost 1 base and J lost 5 bases. The V gene's germline CDR1 is SGHDT and CDR2 YYEEEE. CDR3 size: 19 residues. The CDR3 region is CASSLRARFRGRLQDEQYF. The CDR3 coding sequence is TGTGCCAGCAGCTTGCGTGCTAGGTTCAGGGGGCGGCTCCAGGACGAGCAGTACTTC.

Regarding this clone: The germline gene is not matched at one end of the junction; a read error may be the cause. The rearrangement joins TRBV2 to TRBJ1-5; perhaps TRBD1 as D (5 bases). CDR3 length: 13 amino acids. Germline loops: CDR1 SNHLY, CDR2 FYNNEI. The chain's CDR3 is CASSEVGGQPQHF. DNA of the CDR3: TGTGCCAGCAGCGAAGTGGGGGGACAGCCCCAGCATTTT.

The rearrangement joins TRBV29-1 to TRBJ1-4; D is unclear. The CDR3 is made up of 14 amino acids. Germline V lookup: CDR1 SQVTM, CDR2 ANQGSEA. Trimming cost V 4 bases and J 7 bases, with 16 bases left between them. The CDR3 nucleotides read TGCAGCGTTGGGAACAGACCGAGGGCTGAAAAACTGTTTTTT. As protein: CSVGNRPRAEKLFF.

The chain carries TRBV18 and TRBJ1-1; D gene ambiguous. V was clipped by 3 bases and J by 7 bases, with 12 bases between them. Germline-derived CDR1 and CDR2 are KGHSH and LQKENI. The CDR3 has 13 residues. The CDR3 coding sequence is TGTGCCAGCTCACCTACTGAGGGAATTGAAGCTTTCTTT. It encodes CASSPTEGIEAFF.

The chain joins TRBV18 to TRBJ2-7; D might be TRBD2 (6 bases). Trimming took off 3 bases at V and 1 base at J, with 16 bases between the two ends. The CDR3 length is 16 residues. Germline V CDR1 and CDR2: KGHSH, LQKENI. The CDR3 protein is CASSPASGLGSYEQYF. The CDR3 coding sequence is TGTGCCAGCTCACCGGCCAGCGGGTTGGGATCCTACGAGCAGTACTTC.

V is TRBV4-1 and J is TRBJ2-3, with 10 positions matching TRBD2. Germline V gives CDR1 MGHRA, CDR2 YSYEKL. The ends lost 4 bases at V and 8 bases at J; junction bases unmatched: 12. CDR3 length equals 16 residues. CDR3 bases: TGCGCCAGCAGCCTTACCCGAGCGGGGGGGCAGGGTACGCAGTATTTT. It codes for CASSLTRAGGQGTQYF.

V is TRBV6-6 and J is TRBJ1-6; 11 bases are a match to TRBD1. V lost 5 bases, J lost 7 bases, and 7 bases stayed unmatched. The CDR3 length is 16 residues. CDR1 MNHNY and CDR2 SVGAGI come from the germline V gene (reference sequence). The CDR3 DNA reads as TGTGCCAGCAGTCTTTGGGGGGACAGGGGGAATTCACCCCTCCACTTT. The encoded protein is CASSLWGDRGNSPLHF.

This rearrangement joins TRBV4-1 to TRBJ1-4, with 9 bases aligning to TRBD1. Germline V gives CDR1 MGHRA, CDR2 YSYEKL. Germline trimming cut 2 bases from V and 7 bases from J; bases unmatched to any gene: 11. The CDR3 covers 17 residues. CDR3 nucleotides: TGCGCCAGCAGCCAAACCGGGACAGGGTTTTTAGGTGAAAAACTGTTTTTT. Translated: CASSQTGTGFLGEKLFF.